This T cell receptor (beta chain) was recorded in a study of blood T cells in healthy people across ages (dated by TCRdb to the mid-2010s). With respect to the entire study: In model experiments, template switching captured roughly one uniquely barcoded TCR beta cDNA molecule for every two T cells. The donors were split into four age groups: young (average 16 years), middle-aged (more than 35), aged (roughly 65) and long-lived (roughly 86). To avoid experimental bias, donors of different ages were randomly spread across the sequencing lanes. Age-related changes in TCR beta repertoire diversity were measured in the study by deep sequencing normalized with unique cDNA molecular identifiers. Using the same blood draw, the study looked at two additional independent replicas of 1 million unique cDNA reads for two donors, one aged 18 to 29 and the other aged 80 or older.

Study-level results and caveats: Compared with the aged group, the long-lived group had more naive CD4+ T cells, fewer expanded clones and increased TCR diversity, suggesting age selection. Conclusive comparison of naive and antigen-experienced compartments was prevented by the profiling of bulk unsorted PBMCs. Estimates of total diversity based on one million sequenced T cells were regarded as lower bounds and as underestimates. Observed TCR beta diversity per million T cells fell roughly linearly with age, and a significant reduction was already apparent by age approximately 40. A strong correlation was found between observed TCR beta diversity and the percentage of naive T cells measured by flow cytometry. The CMV infection status of donors was not known, potentially confounding age-related changes in expanded clonotypes.

Systemically healthy Caucasian individuals from Russia, 35 to 50 in total and aged about 6 to 100 years, were included as donors. Each donor gave around 9.8 milliliters of peripheral blood, collected into EDTA-treated Vacutainer tubes. PBMCs were isolated by Ficoll-Paque density-gradient centrifugation, with at least 7 million obtained per sample. Total RNA was extracted from PBMCs with Trizol reagent, with at least 6 micrograms obtained per sample. The percentages of naive CD45RAhigh/CD27high T cells were determined by flow cytometry on a PBMC aliquot from every donor. The junction carries 17 bases between V and J, which are trimmed by 8 bases and 4 bases respectively. CDR1 is given as SQVTM and CDR2 as ANQGSEA, both from the germline V gene. The CDR3 starts with the cysteine, ends with the phenylalanine, and has 13 residues. Just the 39-base CDR3 DNA is kept, in frame starting at base 1. This clonotype turned up a few times. Its antigen is not yet known. Base qualities are missing; no much larger clone stands one base away.

Library generation was performed with 5' RACE. The reads were generated on an Illumina HiSeq 2500. A second PCR of roughly 6 to 11 cycles was performed with a sample-barcoded 5' primer and a J-beta primer mix. A unique molecular identifier was introduced onto each TCR beta cDNA molecule by a template-switch 5' adaptor carrying 12 random nucleotides. Each sample yielded at least 3 million CDR3-containing paired-end reads. First-strand cDNA synthesis was performed from all RNA using the Mint cDNA synthesis kit, with priming by a TRBC-specific oligonucleotide. After uracil-DNA glycosylase treatment, a first 18-cycle PCR used universal primers M1SS and BC2_uni_R on all cDNA. Processing in the source paper ran as follows. For normalization, 1 million high-quality reads, each with a distinct molecular identifier, were randomly selected from each sample. Reads with shared molecular identifiers were discarded instead of being binned into consensus sequences. MiTCR, with a Q25 quality threshold and the strictest error-elimination algorithm, was used for CDR3 identification, clonotype clustering and error correction. A nonparametric unseen species model using Euler transformation provided a lower-bound estimate of total TCR beta diversity. TCRdb redid the processing of the public reads, applying fastp at Q25 and MiXCR, and retained in-frame beta chains. One record per CDR3 amino acid sequence lists the most common genes and DNA. TCRdb, not the original authors, processed these V and J calls. The sample table shows 850,000 to 1,000,000 distinct CDR3 sequences, and around 48% are seen once. The ten largest account for around 15% of the sample.

Rearrangement joined TRBV29-1 to TRBJ2-5, with no D gene named confidently. The sequenced sample was blood. The source is a man aged 25-45 years in good health. The nucleotide sequence is given as TGCAGCCTTAGATCGGCTCGCACAGAGACCCAGTACTTC. This is translated as CSLRSARTETQYF.